This T cell receptor (beta chain) is drawn from a study of blood T cell repertoires in COVID-19. V was shortened by 0 bases and J by 1 base, with 11 bases between the two germline ends. CDR3 length: 16 amino acids. How the authors handled the data: For nucleated cells, counts were estimated from reference gene primer amplification. Assay used: immunoSEQ multiplex PCR; TCRdb lists only in-frame clones, some missing. Clone size and the V and J calls come from that table; the DNA yielded D and trimming. The data show about 35,000 clones, 83% seen once. This receptor was identified in a man in his fifties or sixties with acute or convalescent COVID-19. The rearrangement links TRBV23-1 to TRBJ2-3, with D possibly matching TRBD1 (5 bases). TRBV23-1 is an ORF for which the function is uncertain. Input material: peripheral blood. In DNA form, the CDR3 reads TGCGCCAGCAGTCAATCGGAAGGGGTCGGCACAGATACGCAGTATTTT. This gives the protein CASSQSEGVGTDTQYF.